Following are 22 T cell receptor beta chains from one sample sequenced in a study of technical replicates of blood from four donors. The assay was immunoSEQ multiplex PCR, and TCRdb's table has in-frame clones only and misses some. The sample lists 100,000 or so clones; approximately 95% were seen once. Sequencing was performed on T cells isolated from PBMCs. The receptors were gathered from a human donor in good health.

The chain uses TRBV6-1 and TRBJ1-2; D is uncertain. This CDR3 comprises 12 residues. V lost 7 bases and J 4 bases, leaving 10 bases between the germline ends. Germline V gene lookup returns CDR1 MNHNS and CDR2 SASEGT. CDR3 nucleotide sequence: TGTGCCAGCACCTACAGCCTCTATGGCTACACCTTC. This sequence encodes CASTYSLYGYTF.

The CDR3 reads CASSLPDRGRGQPQHF. The CDR3 nucleotides read TGTGCCAGCAGTCTACCCGACAGGGGCCGAGGACAGCCCCAGCATTTT. The chain links TRBV28 to TRBJ1-5; 8 bases align to TRBD1. Germline-derived CDR1 and CDR2 are MDHEN and SYDVKM. The CDR3 is 16 residues long. Trimming at V came to 5 bases and at J to 7 bases, leaving 13 bases not matched to a gene.

This clone was seen a single time. The chain links TRBV28 to TRBJ2-1; 7 bases line up with TRBD2. Germline V gene sequence: CDR1 MDHEN, CDR2 SYDVKM. The CDR3 is 13 residues long. After removal of 10 bases from V and 4 bases from J, the junction contained 7 bases not matched to a gene. CDR3 bases: TGTGCCACGGGGGGACCGGGGTACAATGAGCAGTTCTTC. The encoded protein is CATGGPGYNEQFF.

The chain has TRBV19 and TRBJ2-1; no reliable D call. This CDR3 is built from 15 residues. Trimming removed 5 bases at V and 5 bases at J, with 16 bases between. Per the germline V gene, CDR1 is LNHDA and CDR2 is SQIVND (reference sequence). CDR3 nucleotides: TGTGCCAGTAGTGCCCAGCGTTCCGCGAACAATGAGCAGTTCTTC. Translated, it gives CASSAQRSANNEQFF.

This chain uses TRBV18 with TRBJ2-7, with a tentative D call TRBD2 (6 bases). The CDR3 consists of 15 residues. Trimming took off 3 bases at V and 0 bases at J, with 12 bases between the two ends. Germline V gene data show CDR1 as KGHSH and CDR2 as LQKENI. The CDR3 spells CASSPKGLISYEQYF. The DNA of the CDR3 is TGTGCCAGCTCACCGAAGGGACTTATCTCCTACGAGCAGTACTTC.

The V gene is TRBV29-1, the J gene TRBJ2-1; 8 bases match TRBD2. This CDR3 contains 15 residues. V was clipped by 4 bases and J by 9 bases; unmatched bases: 14. Looked up from germline, CDR1 is SQVTM and CDR2 is ANQGSEA. The CDR3 loop is CSVVVAGRIPGEQFF. The CDR3 DNA sequence: TGCAGCGTTGTCGTAGCGGGAAGGATACCTGGTGAGCAGTTCTTC.

This chain connects TRBV6-1 to TRBJ1-5, with unresolved D. The V end lost 4 bases, the J end lost 3 bases, and 4 bases lay between the germline ends. CDR3 length: 12 residues. The germline CDR1 and CDR2 sequences are MNHNS and SASEGT. The CDR3 region is CASSAFNQPQHF. DNA for the CDR3: TGTGCCAGCAGTGCGTTCAATCAGCCCCAGCATTTT.

In DNA form, the CDR3 reads TGTGCCAGTAGTATGGGGGGGCCCGGGGAGCTGTTTTTT. It codes for CASSMGGPGELFF. The chain uses TRBV19 and TRBJ2-2, with D perhaps TRBD2 (7 bases). V was pared by 3 bases and J by 6 bases, with 8 bases between. The CDR3 has 13 residues. Germline CDR1 is LNHDA and CDR2 is SQIVND (reference sequence). The variable domain in full, completed from reference TRBV19 and TRBJ2-2, reads DGGITQSPKYLFRKEGQNVTLSCEQNLNHDAMYWYRQDPGQGLRLIYYSQIVNDFQKGDIAEGYSVSREKKESFPLTVTSAQKNPTAFYLCASSMGGPGELFFGEGSRLTVL.

The chain joins TRBV5-8 to TRBJ1-2; 7 nucleotides align to TRBD1. The CDR3 contains 14 residues. The V segment lost 1 base and the J segment 6 bases; nucleotides outside the gene matches: 6. The germline V gene has CDR1 SGHTS and CDR2 YDEGEE. The CDR3 DNA reads TGTGCCAGCAGCTTGCTTCTACAGGGGCATGGCTACACCTTC. Its protein is CASSLLLQGHGYTF.

The J gene is TRBJ1-6, the V gene TRBV6-1; 7 positions agree with TRBD1. The CDR3 sequence is 15 residues long. Trimming cost V 3 bases and J 4 bases; bases outside gene matches: 3. CDR1 MNHNS and CDR2 SASEGT come from the germline V gene. CDR3 amino acids: CASSDPGQYNSPLHF. Written as DNA, the CDR3 is TGTGCCAGCAGTGATCCGGGACAGTATAATTCACCCCTCCACTTT.

The chain combines TRBV6-6 with TRBJ1-5, with D possibly matching TRBD1 (5 bases). Germline CDR1 is MNHNY and CDR2 is SVGAGI (reference sequence). Trimming stripped 7 bases from V and 3 bases from J, with 16 bases between. The CDR3 extends over 15 amino acids. CDR3 bases: TGTGCCAGCACCCCTACGGGGGGGTTCAATCAGCCCCAGCATTTT. Translated: CASTPTGGFNQPQHF.

This chain joins TRBV28 and TRBJ1-2; D gene unclear. The CDR3 is made up of 14 amino acids. V lost 7 bases and J 2 bases, leaving 14 bases between the germline ends. The germline gives CDR1 MDHEN, CDR2 SYDVKM. CDR3 in DNA: TGTGCCAGCACCGAGACGAGGGTAAACTATGGCTACACCTTC. This gives the protein CASTETRVNYGYTF.

The J gene is TRBJ2-7, the V gene TRBV7-9; D remains ambiguous. V was shortened by 5 bases and J by 2 bases, with 13 bases between the two germline ends. There are 14 residues in the CDR3. Germline assignment: CDR1 SEHNR and CDR2 FQNEAQ (reference sequence). CDR3 coding DNA: TGTGCCAGCAGCCCGCCGGCGGCCACCTACGAGCAGTACTTC. Translating gives CASSPPAATYEQYF. The whole variable domain, remainder taken from reference TRBV7-9 and TRBJ2-7, is DTGVSQNPRHKITKRGQNVTFRCDPISEHNRLYWYRQTLGQGPEFLTYFQNEAQLEKSRLLSDRFSAERPKGSFSTLEIQRTEQGDSAMYLCASSPPAATYEQYFGPGTRLTVT.

The rearrangement links TRBV27 to TRBJ2-7; 7 positions match TRBD2. The CDR3 length is 12 residues. Germline CDR1 reads MNHEY; CDR2 reads SMNVEV (reference sequence). The V and J ends lost 5 bases and 7 bases, in that order; junction bases with no gene match: 5. The CDR3 nucleotides are TGTGCCAGCAGTCCCTACGGGAGGGAGCAGTACTTC. It yields the protein CASSPYGREQYF.

This chain connects TRBV5-1 to TRBJ1-2; D not resolved. V lost 0 bases to trimming and J lost 2 bases, with 8 bases between them. Germline V lookup: CDR1 SGHRS, CDR2 YFSETQ. CDR3 size: 14 residues. CDR3 in DNA: TGCGCCAGCAGCTTGGCTCCGGGGAACTATGGCTACACCTTC. Its protein is CASSLAPGNYGYTF. Full variable domain (outside the CDR3, taken from reference TRBV5-1 and TRBJ1-2): KAGVTQTPRYLIKTRGQQVTLSCSPISGHRSVSWYQQTPGQGLQFLFEYFSETQRNKGNFPGRFSGRQFSNSRSEMNVSTLELGDSALYLCASSLAPGNYGYTFGSGTRLTVV.

The rearrangement links TRBV6-1 to TRBJ1-5; a weak D match, TRBD1 (5 bases). Germline CDR1 MNHNS, CDR2 SASEGT. CDR3 size: 14 residues. Trimming stripped 4 bases from V and 6 bases from J, with 13 bases between. The DNA for the CDR3 is TGTGCCAGCAGTGTGGCAGGGCCTGCTCAGCCCCAGCATTTT. As protein: CASSVAGPAQPQHF.

CDR3 DNA sequence: TGCGCCAGCAGAACACCCACGGGCACTGAAGCTTTCTTT. Its protein product is CASRTPTGTEAFF. The rearrangement joins TRBV10-2 to TRBJ1-1; no definite D call. The CDR3 consists of 13 residues. Germline V gene data show CDR1 as WSHSY and CDR2 as SAAADI. The V gene lost 6 bases and the J gene lost 4 bases, with 12 bases spanning the gap.

The chain carries TRBV9 and TRBJ2-2; D ambiguous. The CDR3 totals 14 residues. Germline CDR1 reads SGDLS; CDR2 reads YYNGEE. The V and J ends lost 0 bases and 5 bases respectively, with 8 bases between them. The DNA of the CDR3 is TGTGCCAGCAGCGTAGAACCTAGAACCGGGGAGCTGTTTTTT. Its protein is CASSVEPRTGELFF.

This chain joins TRBV18 and TRBJ1-1, with TRBD1 matching over 8 bases. CDR1 and CDR2 from the germline V gene are KGHSH and LQKENI. The CDR3 spans 16 residues. Losses at the gene ends were 0 bases for V and 3 bases for J; bases not matched to a gene: 6. In DNA form, the CDR3 reads TGTGCCAGCTCACCACCCACAGGGGGGTCGGACACTGAAGCTTTCTTT. It translates to CASSPPTGGSDTEAFF.

J is TRBJ2-7 and V is TRBV6-1; 7 bases align to TRBD1. CDR3 length: 14 amino acids. Trimming took 4 bases from V and 0 from J; bases not matched to a gene: 3. The germline V gene has CDR1 MNHNS and CDR2 SASEGT. The CDR3 loop is CASSVDRASYEQYF. CDR3 nucleotide sequence: TGTGCCAGCAGTGTAGACAGGGCCTCCTACGAGCAGTACTTC.

The V call is TRBV27, the J call TRBJ2-3; 10 nucleotides align to TRBD2. This CDR3 region has 15 residues. The V and J ends lost 4 bases and 1 base, in that order; junction bases with no gene match: 2. CDR1 MNHEY and CDR2 SMNVEV come from the germline V gene (reference sequence). The DNA of the CDR3 is TGTGCCAGCAGTTCCGGGACTAGCGGCACAGATACGCAGTATTTT. It yields the protein CASSSGTSGTDTQYF.

The rearrangement links TRBV28 to TRBJ2-7; 8 bases fit TRBD2. Germline loops: CDR1 MDHEN, CDR2 SYDVKM. With V trimmed by 4 bases and J by 6 bases, 11 bases remained unmatched. This CDR3 has 15 amino acids. The CDR3 coding sequence is TGTGCCAGCAGTTCGGGAAGTAGCGGGAAGGGCGAGCAGTACTTC. Protein sequence: CASSSGSSGKGEQYF.